This paragraph reports one T cell receptor (beta chain). The CDR3 is 12 amino acids. Germline V CDR1 and CDR2: ENHRY, SYGVKD. Trimming left V 4 bases short and J 5 bases short, with 6 bases between. Libraries were prepared by immunoSEQ multiplex PCR; TCRdb keeps only in-frame clonotypes and omits some of them. The sample lists a few hundred thousand clones, around 90% occurring once. The data stem from a study of blood T cell repertoires in COVID-19. V and J are TRBV10-3 and TRBJ1-5; D is unclear. Sequencing input: peripheral blood. The sequence derives from a woman aged 50 to 65 with COVID-19, enrolled during active disease. The CDR3 nucleotides are TGTGCCATCAGTGGCAGCGATCAGCCCCAGCATTTT. Residues: CAISGSDQPQHF.